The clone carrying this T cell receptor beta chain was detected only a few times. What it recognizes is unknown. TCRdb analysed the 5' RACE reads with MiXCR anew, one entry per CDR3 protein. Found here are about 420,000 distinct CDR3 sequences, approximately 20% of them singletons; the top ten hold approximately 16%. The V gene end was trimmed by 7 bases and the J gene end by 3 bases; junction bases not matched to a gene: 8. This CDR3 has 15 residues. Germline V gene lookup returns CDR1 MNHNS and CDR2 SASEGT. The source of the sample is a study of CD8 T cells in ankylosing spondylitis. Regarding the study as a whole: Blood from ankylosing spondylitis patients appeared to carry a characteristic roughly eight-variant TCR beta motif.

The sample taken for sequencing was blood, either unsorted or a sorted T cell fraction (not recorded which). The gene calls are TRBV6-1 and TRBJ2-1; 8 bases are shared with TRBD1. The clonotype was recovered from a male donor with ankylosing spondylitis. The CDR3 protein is CASTPGGIFYNEQFF. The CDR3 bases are TGTGCCAGCACCCCAGGGGGCATATTCTACAATGAGCAGTTCTTC.